The 25 T cell receptor beta chains presented below share a single source sample, sequenced in a study of OX40 agonist ivuxolimab in advanced cancers. The data were produced by immunoSEQ multiplex PCR, yet TCRdb's version contains in-frame clones alone and is incomplete. In the table there are some 28,000 clones, just over 90% of which are singletons. This sample comprised CD4+ or CD8+ T cells sorted from blood, obtained in a trial of the OX40 agonist ivuxolimab. These receptor sequences come from an adult with an advanced solid tumor such as melanoma, head and neck, liver or kidney cancer.

J is TRBJ2-7 and V is TRBV27, with 7 bases lining up with TRBD1. V lost 5 bases, J lost 2 bases, and 6 bases stayed unmatched. Germline V CDR1 and CDR2: MNHEY, SMNVEV (reference sequence). CDR3 size: 14 residues. CDR3 in amino acids: CASSTTGVAYEQYF. The CDR3 DNA follows: TGTGCCAGCAGTACCACAGGGGTTGCCTACGAGCAGTACTTC.

V and J are TRBV5-1 and TRBJ2-5; a weak D match, TRBD2 (7 bases). Germline assignment: CDR1 SGHRS and CDR2 YFSETQ. Trimming took 5 bases from V and 4 from J, leaving 18 bases between them. This CDR3 region has 15 residues. CDR3 in DNA: TGCGCCAGCAGATCCGCGGGGGCCGTGGGAGAGACCCAGTACTTC. Residues: CASRSAGAVGETQYF.

The chain links TRBV2 to TRBJ1-3, with D perhaps TRBD1 (6 bases). V was clipped by 1 base and J by 5 bases, with 12 bases between them. The CDR3 consists of 15 residues. Germline-derived CDR1 and CDR2 are SNHLY and FYNNEI. This CDR3 reads CASSEVDSGRNTIYF. CDR3 bases: TGTGCCAGCAGTGAAGTGGACAGTGGTCGAAACACCATATATTTT.

The CDR3 DNA is TGTGCCAGTAGTGTCCAGGGGGGGAATCAGCCCCAGCATTTT. This gives the protein CASSVQGGNQPQHF. The chain carries TRBV19 and TRBJ1-5, with 7 positions matching TRBD1. This CDR3 is built from 14 residues. Trimming at V came to 5 bases and at J to 4 bases, leaving 5 bases not matched to a gene. Per germline, CDR1 LNHDA and CDR2 SQIVND (reference sequence).

The table lists this clone with a few counts. This chain uses TRBV4-1 with TRBJ2-1; 7 positions match TRBD2. The V and J ends lost 4 bases and 6 bases, in that order; junction bases with no gene match: 3. The CDR3 length is 13 residues. Germline V CDR1 and CDR2: MGHRA, YSYEKL. The CDR3: CASSRDYLNEQFF. The CDR3 region has the DNA TGCGCCAGCAGCCGGGACTACCTCAATGAGCAGTTCTTC.

The chain has TRBV2 and TRBJ2-2; TRBD2 agrees at 9 bases. The germline V gene encodes CDR1 SNHLY and CDR2 FYNNEI. The CDR3 covers 18 residues. The J segment lost 3 bases and the V segment lost 2 bases, leaving 10 bases of the junction unmatched. The DNA for the CDR3 is TGTGCCAGCAGTGAAACGTGGCGGGAGGGCCGAGACACCGGGGAGCTGTTTTTT. Encoded protein: CASSETWREGRDTGELFF.

This clone was recorded once. V usage is TRBV30 and J usage is TRBJ2-7; no firm D call. The V end lost 0 bases, the J end lost 0 bases, and 12 bases lay between the germline ends. The V gene's germline CDR1 is GTSNPN and CDR2 SVGIG (reference sequence). The CDR3 loop spans 15 amino acids. Here the CDR3 reads CAWSVQTSSSYEQYF. CDR3 nucleotides: TGTGCCTGGAGTGTACAAACTTCTAGCTCCTACGAGCAGTACTTC.

The chain combines TRBV28 with TRBJ2-7, with 8 bases that match TRBD2. The ends lost 4 bases at V and 6 bases at J; junction bases unmatched: 8. The CDR3 is 14 residues long. Germline loops: CDR1 MDHEN, CDR2 SYDVKM. The CDR3: CASSSGVAGFEQYF. The CDR3 DNA sequence: TGTGCCAGCAGTTCGGGAGTAGCGGGATTCGAGCAGTACTTC. Together with reference TRBV28 and TRBJ2-7, the CDR3 gives the full variable domain: DVKVTQSSRYLVKRTGEKVFLECVQDMDHENMFWYRQDPGLGLRLIYFSYDVKMKEKGDIPEGYSVSREKKERFSLILESASTNQTSMYLCASSSGVAGFEQYFGPGTRLTVT.

The V gene is TRBV5-6, the J gene TRBJ2-2; 9 bases are shared with TRBD1. The V segment lost 4 bases and the J segment 1 base; nucleotides outside the gene matches: 5. Germline V gene sequence: CDR1 SGHDT, CDR2 YYEEEE. This CDR3 comprises 16 residues. The CDR3 spells CASSIGQGRNTGELFF. As DNA, the CDR3 is TGTGCCAGCAGCATTGGACAGGGGAGGAACACCGGGGAGCTGTTTTTT. Based on the CDR3 plus reference TRBV5-6 and TRBJ2-2, the full variable domain is DAGVTQSPTHLIKTRGQQVTLRCSPKSGHDTVSWYQQALGQGPQFIFQYYEEEERQRGNFPDRFSGHQFPNYSSELNVNALLLGDSALYLCASSIGQGRNTGELFFGEGSRLTVL.

This chain connects TRBV21-1 to TRBJ1-5. TRBV21-1 has pseudogene status. This CDR3 contains 17 residues. The CDR3 loop reads CASSKGRAPWGNQPQHF. Here the CDR3 DNA reads TGTGCCAGCAGCAAAGGGCGGGCGCCTTGGGGCAATCAGCCCCAGCATTTT.

V is TRBV10-1 and J is TRBJ2-7; 7 nucleotides agree with TRBD1. Per germline, CDR1 WNHNN and CDR2 SYGVQD (reference sequence). The V and J ends lost 4 bases and 9 bases, in that order; junction bases with no gene match: 9. The CDR3 spans 13 residues. In DNA form, the CDR3 reads TGCGCCAGCAGTGCGGGACAGATTCACGGGCAGTACTTC. Protein product: CASSAGQIHGQYF.

The chain uses TRBV6-6 and TRBJ1-2, with TRBD1 matching over 7 bases. The V gene's germline CDR1 is MNHNY and CDR2 SVGAGI (reference sequence). The CDR3 has 15 residues. J was trimmed by 4 bases and V by 5 bases; bases with no gene match: 10. CDR3 sequence reads: CASSDTLDRVYGYTF. The CDR3 DNA is TGTGCCAGCAGTGACACCTTAGACAGGGTCTATGGCTACACCTTC.

The chain carries TRBV15 and TRBJ2-7; 14 bases map to TRBD2. Germline trimming cut 1 base from V and 7 bases from J; bases unmatched to any gene: 3. Germline values: CDR1 LNHNV, CDR2 YYDKDF (reference sequence). This CDR3 comprises 15 residues. The chain's CDR3 is CATSRGLAGGGEQYF. The CDR3, as DNA: TGTGCCACCAGCAGAGGACTAGCGGGAGGGGGTGAGCAGTACTTC.

V and J are TRBV7-9 and TRBJ2-5; 8 bases are shared with TRBD1. J was trimmed by 5 bases and V by 1 base; bases with no gene match: 6. Germline V lookup: CDR1 SEHNR, CDR2 FQNEAQ (reference sequence). The CDR3 length is 15 residues. The CDR3, as DNA: TGTGCCAGCAGCTTAGGGTCGGACAGGGCTGAGACCCAGTACTTC. This sequence encodes CASSLGSDRAETQYF.

Here the CDR3 reads CASSPTAGQGYEQYF. The CDR3 nucleotides read TGTGCCAGCAGCCCAACTGCGGGACAGGGGTACGAGCAGTACTTC. The chain has TRBV7-2 and TRBJ2-7, with 10 bases fitting TRBD1. This CDR3 comprises 15 residues. Germline V CDR1 and CDR2: SGHTA, FQGNSA. Germline trimming cut 5 bases from V and 4 bases from J; bases unmatched to any gene: 8.

V usage is TRBV4-2 and J usage is TRBJ2-2, with D tentatively TRBD2 (5 bases). The germline V gene has CDR1 LGHNA and CDR2 YNFKEQ. The CDR3 runs to 17 residues. V lost 1 base and J 2 bases, leaving 14 bases between the germline ends. The CDR3 DNA reads TGTGCCAGCAGCCAAGTGGTTAGAGGGTACAACACCGGGGAGCTGTTTTTT. Translating it yields CASSQVVRGYNTGELFF.

The rearrangement joins TRBV10-3 to TRBJ2-5, with TRBD2 matching over 10 bases. The CDR3 extends over 18 amino acids. Looked up from germline, CDR1 is ENHRY and CDR2 is SYGVKD. Germline trimming cut 3 bases from V and 7 bases from J; bases unmatched to any gene: 17. Here the CDR3 reads CAISDRSSGSSSPGTQYF. DNA for the CDR3: TGTGCCATCAGTGATAGATCTAGCGGGAGTTCGAGTCCCGGGACCCAGTACTTC.

The CDR3 DNA follows: TGTGCCAGCAGTGCAGACTACGAGCAGTACTTC. This translates into CASSADYEQYF. The rearrangement uses TRBV2 and TRBJ2-7, with D unresolved. V shed 4 bases and J shed 3 bases, with 4 bases lying between them. The germline CDR1 and CDR2 sequences are SNHLY and FYNNEI. The CDR3 has 11 residues.

This clone has only one observation. This chain joins TRBV6-5 and TRBJ2-2; 8 bases line up with TRBD1. CDR3 length equals 16 residues. V shed 6 bases and J 3 bases; nucleotides not matched to a gene: 9. Germline CDR1 MNHEY, CDR2 SVGAGI. The DNA of the CDR3 is TGTGCCAGCAGGTACCGGGACAGGATAGACACCGGGGAGCTGTTTTTT. Its protein product is CASRYRDRIDTGELFF.

This chain joins TRBV5-5 and TRBJ1-2, with D unresolved. CDR3 length equals 13 residues. Deletions cut 0 bases from V and 5 bases from J, with 8 bases between. Germline CDR1 and CDR2: SGHKS and YYEKEE (reference sequence). The CDR3: CASSLASGYGYTF. DNA for the CDR3: TGTGCCAGCAGCTTGGCCAGCGGATATGGCTACACCTTC.

The rearrangement uses TRBV19 and TRBJ2-1, with TRBD2 identical over 16 bases. The ends lost 5 bases at V and 3 bases at J; junction bases unmatched: 7. This CDR3 region has 18 residues. CDR1 is LNHDA, CDR2 SQIVND, per germline (reference sequence). For the CDR3, the DNA is TGTGCCAGTAGTCCCGGGACTAGCGGGAGGGGGGACTACAATGAGCAGTTCTTC. It specifies CASSPGTSGRGDYNEQFF.

This clone was seen once. The final CDR3 position lacks the conserved phenylalanine or tryptophan, pointing to a likely read error. This sequence joins TRBV29-1 and TRBJ1-2; D is possibly TRBD1 (5 bases). Germline lookup yields CDR1 SQVTM and CDR2 ANQGSEA. The CDR3 extends over 11 amino acids. CDR3 in amino acids: CCQGNSYGYTL. The CDR3 DNA is TGCTGTCAGGGAAACTCCTATGGCTACACCCTC.

The V gene is TRBV4-3, the J gene TRBJ2-5, with TRBD2 matching 10 bases. This CDR3 region has 17 residues. Trimming at V came to 0 bases and at J to 4 bases, leaving 8 bases not matched to a gene. The germline V gene has CDR1 LGHNA and CDR2 YSLEER. The DNA of the CDR3 is TGCGCCAGCAGCCAAGATCATCCACGGACTAGCGGAGAGACCCAGTACTTC. Encoded protein: CASSQDHPRTSGETQYF.

The V gene is TRBV14, the J gene TRBJ2-1; 10 bases agree with TRBD2. The CDR3 spans 15 residues. Trimming took 1 base from V and 6 from J; bases not matched to a gene: 3. Germline CDR1 and CDR2: SGHDN and FVKESK. This chain's CDR3 is CASSQGTSGFNEQFF. In DNA, the CDR3 is TGTGCCAGCAGCCAAGGGACTAGCGGATTCAATGAGCAGTTCTTC.

The chain couples TRBV6-5 to TRBJ2-5, with D possibly being TRBD1 or TRBD2 (6 bases each). Germline loops: CDR1 MNHEY, CDR2 SVGAGI. This CDR3 comprises 12 residues. V shed 5 bases and J shed 7 bases, with 11 bases lying between them. The CDR3 reads CASSPRGGTQYF. DNA of the CDR3: TGTGCCAGCAGTCCCAGGGGAGGGACCCAGTACTTC.